A single T cell receptor (beta chain) is shown here with its context. The antigen remains undetermined. The CDR3 carries no conserved terminal phenylalanine or tryptophan, so it likely arises from a read error. The data are from a study of cytomegalovirus exposure and HLA in healthy donors. The study's findings and limits: Segments of the TCR beta V type were, in most cases, productive about 87% or about 30% of the time in an earlier analysis. Highly shared sequence variants in one cluster were likely a sequencing artifact. As was reported, the classifier diagnosed cytomegalovirus status with high specificity and sensitivity.

It was with 60 Vbeta and 13 Jbeta primers that the PCR ran. Clones were sequenced by immunoSEQ multiplex PCR, and TCRdb holds only the in-frame ones, with some missing. Reported are roughly 190,000 clones; the ten largest clones contain approximately 6.5%. Germline V gene data show CDR1 as SGDLS and CDR2 as YYNGEE. V gave up 1 base and J gave up 13 bases; unmatched junction bases: 2. The CDR3 covers 12 residues. The material sequenced was PBMCs. The chain employs TRBV9 and TRBJ1-6, with 7 bases aligning to TRBD1. This receptor was identified in a man aged 25 to 40 in good health and CMV-seronegative. DNA for the CDR3: TGTGCCAGCAGCGTAACAGGGGCGCCCCTCCACCTT. Residues: CASSVTGAPLHL.